One and the same sample provided the 20 T cell receptor beta chains below, sequenced in a study of T cells in localized non-small cell lung cancer. Repertoires were generated with immunoSEQ multiplex PCR, while TCRdb's copy carries only in-frame clones and drops some. Counted here are around 40,000 clones, 65% to 90% occurring once; the ten biggest clones make up about 8%. The source was PBMCs, collected before any cancer treatment. The receptors originated from a man between 40 and 70 years old with stage II lung adenocarcinoma.

The chain has TRBV5-4 and TRBJ1-1; a possible D gene is TRBD1 (6 bases). Germline V CDR1 and CDR2: SGHNT, YYREEE (reference sequence). Trimming stripped 0 bases from V and 2 bases from J, with 14 bases between. The CDR3 sequence is 16 residues long. This CDR3 is CASSLALRDINTEAFF. The CDR3 nucleotides are TGTGCCAGCAGCTTGGCCCTCCGGGACATCAACACTGAAGCTTTCTTT.

The chain couples TRBV28 to TRBJ1-6, with 9 bases identical to TRBD1. V trimming: 6 bases; J trimming: 9 bases; junction bases outside the gene matches: 6. The CDR3 spans 14 residues. CDR1 MDHEN and CDR2 SYDVKM come from the germline V gene. CDR3 sequence (DNA): TGTGCCAGCAGCCAGGACAGGGGCCTTTCACCCCTCCACTTT. As protein: CASSQDRGLSPLHF.

The V gene is TRBV7-6, the J gene TRBJ2-5, with a weak D call TRBD2 (6 bases). The CDR3 has 16 residues. V lost 0 bases, J lost 0 bases, and 11 bases lay in between. Germline CDR1 reads SGHVS; CDR2 reads FNYEAQ. The CDR3 nucleotides read TGTGCCAGCAGCTTAGCGCCTAGGGACTACCAAGAGACCCAGTACTTC. Protein sequence: CASSLAPRDYQETQYF.

As to this clone: Other DNA variants within this sample encode the same CDR3. The genes are TRBV2 and TRBJ2-2; 8 nucleotides agree with TRBD2. This CDR3 contains 14 residues. V shed 8 bases, J shed 3 bases, and the junction held 5 bases outside the gene matches. The germline CDR1 and CDR2 sequences are SNHLY and FYNNEI. CDR3 region: CASRTGGDTGELFF. In nucleotides, the CDR3 is TGTGCCAGCCGTACGGGGGGGGACACCGGGGAGCTGTTTTTT.

The chain combines TRBV5-1 with TRBJ1-6, with D perhaps TRBD1 (5 bases). Germline CDR1 is SGHRS and CDR2 is YFSETQ. Trimming took 3 bases from V and 10 from J, leaving 14 bases between them. The CDR3 has 14 residues. The CDR3 DNA reads as TGCGCCAGCAGCTCCGGGACGATCCCCTCACCCCTCCACTTT. Amino acids: CASSSGTIPSPLHF.

The V and J genes are TRBV9 and TRBJ1-1, with TRBD1 matching over 12 bases. This CDR3 comprises 18 residues. After removal of 3 bases from V and 3 bases from J, the junction contained 12 bases not matched to a gene. Germline V CDR1 and CDR2: SGDLS, YYNGEE. CDR3 in DNA: TGTGCCAGCAGCGCCCGGGGACAGGGGGCATACAGGGACACTGAAGCTTTCTTT. It translates to CASSARGQGAYRDTEAFF.

V is TRBV20-1 and J is TRBJ2-7, with D uncertain. In germline, CDR1 is DFQATT, CDR2 SNEGSKA (reference sequence). This CDR3 spans 11 amino acids. With 6 bases removed from V and 7 bases from J, the gap between germline ends came to 13 bases. The CDR3 is CSAPVGPEQYF. In nucleotides, the CDR3 is TGCAGTGCGCCCGTTGGTCCGGAGCAGTACTTC.

The chain is built from TRBV18 and TRBJ1-2; 9 bases line up with TRBD1. CDR1 KGHSH and CDR2 LQKENI come from the germline V gene. Losses at the gene ends were 3 bases for V and 5 bases for J; bases not matched to a gene: 10. The CDR3 runs 16 residues. The CDR3 DNA follows: TGTGCCAGCTCACCCGCAAGGACAGGGGCCGCATATGGCTACACCTTC. This encodes CASSPARTGAAYGYTF.

The gene calls are TRBV6-6 and TRBJ2-7, with TRBD2 matching 8 bases. With V trimmed by 5 bases and J by 5 bases, 14 bases remained unmatched. This CDR3 spans 16 amino acids. Germline CDR1 and CDR2: MNHNY and SVGAGI (reference sequence). The CDR3 reads CASSPPRREVSNEQYF. The CDR3 DNA reads TGTGCCAGCAGTCCCCCCCGGCGGGAGGTCAGCAACGAGCAGTACTTC.

This chain links TRBV14 with TRBJ2-1; 14 bases line up with TRBD2. The CDR3 consists of 17 residues. J was trimmed by 7 bases and V by 2 bases; bases with no gene match: 7. Germline V lookup: CDR1 SGHDN, CDR2 FVKESK. The CDR3 protein is CASSQFRGLAGENEQFF. The DNA of the CDR3 is TGTGCCAGCAGCCAATTCAGGGGACTAGCGGGAGAGAATGAGCAGTTCTTC.

The count of this clone is one. The chain is built from TRBV6-5 and TRBJ1-5, with no clear D. This CDR3 is built from 14 residues. The germline V and J ends were trimmed by 5 bases and 4 bases, with 12 bases remaining between them. Per germline, CDR1 MNHEY and CDR2 SVGAGI. CDR3 in DNA: TGTGCCAGCAGTGAGGTCGGGGAAAATCAGCCCCAGCATTTT. It codes for CASSEVGENQPQHF.

CDR3 region: CASSLEFRGRTGTEAFF. The CDR3 DNA reads as TGTGCCAGCAGCTTGGAATTCAGGGGGCGAACGGGCACTGAAGCTTTCTTT. The gene calls are TRBV5-6 and TRBJ1-1; the match to TRBD1 covers 8 bases. The CDR3 has 17 residues. The germline gives CDR1 SGHDT, CDR2 YYEEEE. With V trimmed by 0 bases and J by 4 bases, 11 bases remained unmatched.

The rearrangement uses TRBV13 and TRBJ2-1; D is unresolved. The germline CDR1 and CDR2 sequences are PRHDT and FYEKMQ (reference sequence). Deletions cut 4 bases from V and 8 bases from J, with 6 bases between. This CDR3 has 11 amino acids. CDR3 sequence reads: CASSSRDEQFF. DNA of the CDR3: TGTGCCAGCAGCTCCCGGGATGAGCAGTTCTTC.

The CDR3 here is CASSPRWGALQETQYF. The CDR3 region has the DNA TGTGCCAGTAGTCCTCGGTGGGGGGCTCTCCAAGAGACCCAGTACTTC. The chain links TRBV19 to TRBJ2-5; D assignment may be TRBD1 or TRBD2 (6 bases each). This CDR3 is built from 16 residues. The V gene lost 5 bases and the J gene lost 1 base, with 17 bases spanning the gap. Germline V gives CDR1 LNHDA, CDR2 SQIVND (reference sequence).

The chain couples TRBV7-9 to TRBJ2-3; TRBD2 matches 13 bases. Trimming took 0 bases from V and 2 from J; bases not matched to a gene: 5. CDR3 size: 18 residues. Per germline, CDR1 SEHNR and CDR2 FQNEAQ (reference sequence). The CDR3 protein is CASSLATSGGAFTDTQYF. Written as DNA, the CDR3 is TGTGCCAGCAGCTTAGCCACTAGCGGGGGGGCCTTCACAGATACGCAGTATTTT.

This clone was counted between two and nine times. This rearrangement joins TRBV12-5 to TRBJ2-7; 9 positions match TRBD2. The CDR3 is 15 residues long. Trimming took 7 bases from V and 3 from J; bases not matched to a gene: 10. The germline V gene has CDR1 LGHNT and CDR2 FRNRAP. In DNA form, the CDR3 reads TGTGCTAGTGCCCTGGGCCAGCGGGGGGACTACGAGCAGTACTTC. Its protein is CASALGQRGDYEQYF.

In its sample, this clone was seen a few times. The rearrangement links TRBV5-4 to TRBJ2-5; D unclear. The CDR3 totals 14 residues. Between the trimmed V and J ends, which lost 0 bases and 3 bases, there was a span of 9 bases. Germline CDR1 reads SGHNT; CDR2 reads YYREEE (reference sequence). CDR3 region: CASSLGLVEETQYF. The CDR3 DNA is TGTGCCAGCAGCTTGGGGCTAGTGGAAGAGACCCAGTACTTC.

The chain employs TRBV7-3 and TRBJ1-1; TRBD1 might be the D (6 bases). This CDR3 has 17 residues. V gave up 1 base and J gave up 4 bases, with 19 bases separating them. Germline V CDR1 and CDR2: SGHTA, FQGTGA. The CDR3 DNA follows: TGTGCCAGCAGCTTAAATCCCTCCACAGGGAGGGGCACTGAAGCTTTCTTT. Amino acid sequence: CASSLNPSTGRGTEAFF.

The rearrangement uses TRBV7-8 and TRBJ1-1; D may be TRBD1 (6 bases). The germline CDR1 and CDR2 sequences are SGHVS and FQNEAQ. This CDR3 is built from 16 residues. Trimming left V 4 bases short and J 2 bases short, with 17 bases between. CDR3 in DNA: TGTGCCAGCAGCTCCATGTCCAGGGGTTCTAACACTGAAGCTTTCTTT. Translation: CASSSMSRGSNTEAFF.

The V and J genes are TRBV6-1 and TRBJ2-7, with D possibly being TRBD2 (5 bases). The germline CDR1 and CDR2 sequences are MNHNS and SASEGT. This CDR3 comprises 14 residues. The ends were cut back, 1 base at V and 6 bases at J, with 13 bases in the middle. CDR3 sequence reads: CASSEVRGSGEQYF. The CDR3 DNA sequence: TGTGCCAGCAGTGAAGTTCGGGGTTCTGGCGAGCAGTACTTC.